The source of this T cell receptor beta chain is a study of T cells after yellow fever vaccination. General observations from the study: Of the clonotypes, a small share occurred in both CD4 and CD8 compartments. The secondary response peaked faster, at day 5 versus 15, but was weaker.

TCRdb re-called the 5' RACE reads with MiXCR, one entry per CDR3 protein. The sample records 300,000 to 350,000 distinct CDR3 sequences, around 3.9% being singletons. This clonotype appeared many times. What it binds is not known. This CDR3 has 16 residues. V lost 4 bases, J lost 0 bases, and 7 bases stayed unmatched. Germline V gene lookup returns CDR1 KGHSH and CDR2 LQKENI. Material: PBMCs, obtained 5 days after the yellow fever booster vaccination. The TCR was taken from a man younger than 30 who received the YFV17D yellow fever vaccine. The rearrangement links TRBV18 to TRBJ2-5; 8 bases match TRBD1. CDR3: CASSLRGLRYQETQYF. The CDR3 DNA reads TGTGCCAGCTCACTCAGGGGGCTCCGGTACCAAGAGACCCAGTACTTC.